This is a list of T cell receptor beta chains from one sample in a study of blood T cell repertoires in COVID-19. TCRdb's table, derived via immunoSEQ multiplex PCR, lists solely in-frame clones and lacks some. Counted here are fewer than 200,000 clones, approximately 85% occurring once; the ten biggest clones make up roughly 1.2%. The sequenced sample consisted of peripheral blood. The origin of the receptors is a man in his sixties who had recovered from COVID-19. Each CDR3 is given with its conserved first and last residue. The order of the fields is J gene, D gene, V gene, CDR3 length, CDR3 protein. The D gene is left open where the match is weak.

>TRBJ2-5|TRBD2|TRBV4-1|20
CASSLRWVAGGTGTLETQYF
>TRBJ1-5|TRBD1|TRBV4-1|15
CASSQEQGINQPQHF
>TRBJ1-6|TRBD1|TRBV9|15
CASSASGTENSPLHF
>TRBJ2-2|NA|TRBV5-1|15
CASTLRQGSTGELFF
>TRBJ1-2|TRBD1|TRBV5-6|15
CASRVDRGNNYGYTF
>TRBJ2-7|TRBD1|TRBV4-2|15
CASSQPGQGANEQYF
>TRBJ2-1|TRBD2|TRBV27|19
CASSLAGAGASYSYNEQFF
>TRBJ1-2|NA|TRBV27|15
CASSSRDRANYGYTF
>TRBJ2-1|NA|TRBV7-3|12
CASSASSNEQFF
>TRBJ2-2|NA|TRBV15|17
CATSRAEYRTDTGELFF
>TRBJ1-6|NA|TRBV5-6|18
CASSFPGGAAMVNSPLHF
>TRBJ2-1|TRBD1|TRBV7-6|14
CASSYPDRYNEQFF
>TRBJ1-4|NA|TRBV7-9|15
CASSSNRDPNEKLFF
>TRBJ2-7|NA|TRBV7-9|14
CASTRDGEYYEQYF
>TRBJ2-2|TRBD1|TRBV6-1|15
CASSWDRTNTGELFF
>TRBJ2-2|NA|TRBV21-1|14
CASPRRTRTGELFF
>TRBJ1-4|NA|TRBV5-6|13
CASSFSVNEKLFF
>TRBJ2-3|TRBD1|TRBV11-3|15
CASSSGQAFTDTQYF